Presented here are 28 T cell receptor beta chains from one specimen sequenced in a study of molecular identifiers for immune sequencing clone quantification. One entry per CDR3 protein, called by TCRdb with MiXCR from the PCR reads. The sample lists approximately 100,000 distinct CDR3 sequences, 35% to 40% occurring once. The sequenced sample was naive CD8+ T cells from blood, with Jurkat cell RNA spiked in. Subset reported: FACS-sorted CD8+CD4-CCR7+CD45RA+ naive T cells. Every receptor here comes from a human donor in good health. Some libraries in this study had Jurkat cell RNA spiked in.

This chain connects TRBV25-1 to TRBJ1-1; D remains unclear. Germline loops: CDR1 MGHDK, CDR2 SYGVNS. This CDR3 has 15 amino acids. Trimming took 1 base from V and 1 from J, leaving 10 bases between them. In DNA form, the CDR3 reads TGTGCCAGCAGTGAATTGGGGTATCGGAACACTGAAGCTTTCTTT. This encodes CASSELGYRNTEAFF.

The chain couples TRBV28 to TRBJ1-1, with a possible D match to TRBD1 (6 bases). V shed 5 bases and J shed 0 bases, with 13 bases lying between them. Germline V gene data show CDR1 as MDHEN and CDR2 as SYDVKM. This CDR3 contains 15 residues. In DNA form, the CDR3 reads TGTGCCAGCAGTAGGACAGCGTCAATGAACACTGAAGCTTTCTTT. Encoded protein: CASSRTASMNTEAFF. Full variable domain (rest looked up from reference TRBV28 and TRBJ1-1): DVKVTQSSRYLVKRTGEKVFLECVQDMDHENMFWYRQDPGLGLRLIYFSYDVKMKEKGDIPEGYSVSREKKERFSLILESASTNQTSMYLCASSRTASMNTEAFFGQGTRLTVV.

A word on this clonotype: In this CDR3 the conserved last residue, phenylalanine or tryptophan, is missing, so a read error is likely. The rearrangement joins TRBV19 to TRBJ2-3; TRBD1 or TRBD2 may be the D gene (5 bases each). Looked up from germline, CDR1 is LNHDA and CDR2 is SQIVND (reference sequence). The CDR3 spans 15 residues. V lost 1 base, J lost 2 bases, and 10 bases lay in between. CDR3 nucleotides: TGTGCCAGTAGTATAGGGGACCGATACACAGATACGCAGTATCTT. As protein: CASSIGDRYTDTQYL.

As regards this clonotype: This may be a read error, as it is one base from a much larger clone. The chain carries TRBV5-4 and TRBJ2-5; D is unresolved. CDR1 is SGHNT, CDR2 YYREEE, per germline (reference sequence). The CDR3 contains 12 residues. The CDR3 here is CANSSYGETQYF. CDR3 bases: TGTGCCAACAGCTCGTACGGAGAGACCCAGTACTTC.

This chain uses TRBV6-2 or TRBV6-3 with TRBJ2-2; 11 bases agree with TRBD2. The CDR3 sequence is 14 residues long. CDR1 is MNHEY and CDR2 is SVGEGT in the germline V gene. V was pared by 9 bases and J by 4 bases, with 4 bases of the junction left unmatched. CDR3 in amino acids: CASSGTSGTGELFF. CDR3 in DNA: TGTGCCAGTTCCGGGACTAGCGGCACCGGGGAGCTGTTTTTT.

The V and J genes are TRBV11-2 and TRBJ1-1; 7 nucleotides match TRBD1. The CDR3 loop spans 11 amino acids. J was trimmed by 11 bases and V by 2 bases; bases with no gene match: 2. Germline V lookup: CDR1 SGHAT, CDR2 FQNNGV. In DNA, the CDR3 is TGTGCCAGCAGCTTAACCAGGGGGGCTTTCTTT. Its translation is CASSLTRGAFF.

This clonotype was detected only a few times. This rearrangement joins TRBV21-1 to TRBJ2-3; TRBD1, the D gene given by the table, was not confirmed from the DNA. TRBV21-1 is deemed a pseudogene. The CDR3 covers 16 residues. The CDR3 region is CASSKRGQSRTDTQYF. CDR3 in DNA: TGTGCCAGCAGCAAAAGAGGACAGAGTCGCACAGATACGCAGTATTTT.

This chain links TRBV29-1 with TRBJ2-3, with TRBD1 as a possible D gene (6 bases). This CDR3 is built from 20 residues. V lost 2 bases and J lost 8, with 35 bases in between. Germline V gene lookup returns CDR1 SQVTM and CDR2 ANQGSEA. The CDR3 protein is CSVESTLLKQGLFSSGTQYF. The CDR3 coding sequence is TGCAGCGTTGAATCTACCCTCCTAAAACAGGGCCTCTTTAGCTCAGGTACGCAGTATTTT.

The V call is TRBV7-8, the J call TRBJ2-3; the D gene is possibly TRBD1 (5 bases). Trimming took 4 bases from V and 3 from J, leaving 11 bases between them. This CDR3 contains 14 residues. CDR1 is SGHVS, CDR2 FQNEAQ, per germline. This CDR3 is CASSYTGPTDTQYF. CDR3 in DNA: TGTGCCAGCAGCTACACAGGACCTACAGATACGCAGTATTTT.

The V call is TRBV5-3, the J call TRBJ2-1; D not resolved. TRBV5-3 is an ORF for which the function is uncertain. This CDR3 spans 15 amino acids. The ends were cut back, 8 bases at V and 10 bases at J, with 25 bases in the middle. The CDR3 sequence is CASSHLVRPEIEQFF. The CDR3 DNA sequence: TGTGCCAGCAGCCACCTGGTGCGCCCAGAGATCGAGCAGTTCTTC.

The chain joins TRBV29-1 to TRBJ2-1; the match to TRBD1 covers 11 bases. The CDR3 has 13 residues. Germline CDR1 and CDR2: SQVTM and ANQGSEA. V lost 4 bases to trimming and J lost 9 bases; unmatched junction nucleotides: 5. The CDR3 coding sequence is TGCAGCGTTGCCCCGGGACAGGGGGGTGAGCAGTTCTTC. Its translation: CSVAPGQGGEQFF.

V is TRBV11-2 and J is TRBJ2-7, with 8 bases fitting TRBD2. The CDR3 consists of 14 residues. Germline V CDR1 and CDR2: SGHAT, FQNNGV. The trim removed 4 bases at V and 2 bases at J, leaving 4 bases unmatched. The CDR3 protein is CASSSLAGTYEQYF. For the CDR3, the DNA is TGTGCCAGCAGCTCCTTAGCGGGGACCTACGAGCAGTACTTC.

With regard to this clonotype: A much larger clone differs by one base, so this may be a read error. Because it lacks the conserved phenylalanine or tryptophan at the end, this CDR3 is likely a read error. This chain uses TRBV11-2 with TRBJ2-4; D is unclear. The ends were cut back, 5 bases at V and 0 bases at J, with 11 bases in the middle. Germline loops: CDR1 SGHAT, CDR2 FQNNGV. This CDR3 contains 15 residues. CDR3 in DNA: TGTGCCAGCAGCCCGGCCGCGCTAGCCAAAAACATTCAGTACCTC. It encodes CASSPAALAKNIQYL.

This clonotype was counted ten times or more. This rearrangement joins TRBV12-5 to TRBJ2-2; possibly TRBD1 for D (6 bases). From germline, CDR1 is LGHNT and CDR2 FRNRAP. V was pared by 2 bases and J by 7 bases, with 14 bases between. This CDR3 is 15 amino acids long. The CDR3: CASGLLSGGYGELFF. The CDR3, as DNA: TGTGCTAGTGGTTTGCTCTCTGGGGGCTACGGGGAGCTGTTTTTT. The entire variable domain, with the rest obtained from reference TRBV12-5 and TRBJ2-2, is as follows: DARVTQTPRHKVTEMGQEVTMRCQPILGHNTVFWYRQTMMQGLELLAYFRNRAPLDDSGMPKDRFSAEMPDATLATLKIQPSEPRDSAVYFCASGLLSGGYGELFFGEGSRLTVL.

V usage is TRBV5-1 and J usage is TRBJ1-1; possible D gene TRBD1, 6 bases. The CDR3 has 15 amino acids. V lost 4 bases and J 1 base, leaving 14 bases between the germline ends. Germline lookup yields CDR1 SGHRS and CDR2 YFSETQ. As DNA, the CDR3 is TGCGCCAGCAGCATGGCTGTACAGGGGAACACTGAAGCTTTCTTT. Translating gives CASSMAVQGNTEAFF.

Regarding this clonotype: A much larger clone lies a single base off, so this may be a read error. This chain links TRBV18 with TRBJ2-7, with 8 bases aligning to TRBD1. This CDR3 spans 16 amino acids. Germline CDR1 and CDR2: KGHSH and LQKENI. CDR3 amino acids: CASSHFPGQAEYERYF. The CDR3, as DNA: TGTGCCAGCTCACACTTTCCGGGACAGGCGGAGTACGAGCGGTACTTC.

Points on this clonotype: Possible read error: a much larger clone is one base away. CDR3 sequence reads: CACTLPQRSEAFF. CDR3 nucleotides: TGTGCCTGCACCCTGCCTCAGAGGTCTGAAGCTTTCTTT. The chain combines TRBV28 with TRBJ1-1; D unresolved. Trimming cost V 11 bases and J 6 bases, with 19 bases left between them. CDR3 size: 13 residues. Germline CDR1 MDHEN, CDR2 SYDVKM.

This clonotype occurred many times. The chain employs TRBV20-1 and TRBJ2-3; the D is unclear. The CDR3 totals 16 residues. Germline lookup yields CDR1 DFQATT and CDR2 SNEGSKA (reference sequence). V lost 0 bases and J 1 base, leaving 14 bases between the germline ends. The CDR3 here is CSARDTAIVGTDTQYF. Here the CDR3 DNA reads TGCAGTGCTAGAGATACGGCTATCGTAGGCACAGATACGCAGTATTTT.

The gene calls are TRBV11-2 and TRBJ1-2, with 10 bases fitting TRBD1. This CDR3 is 16 amino acids long. CDR1 is SGHAT, CDR2 FQNNGV, per germline. With V trimmed by 6 bases and J by 2 bases, 9 bases remained unmatched. The CDR3 DNA sequence: TGTGCCAGCAGTTACATCCCGACAGGGGGCAACTATGGCTACACCTTC. It codes for CASSYIPTGGNYGYTF.

This clonotype was detected ten times or more. The J gene is TRBJ2-5, the V gene TRBV11-2; D not certain. Germline V gene lookup returns CDR1 SGHAT and CDR2 FQNNGV. The CDR3 sequence is 15 residues long. Deletions cut 0 bases from V and 2 bases from J, with 10 bases between. In nucleotides, the CDR3 is TGTGCCAGCAGCTTAGACTTTGACACGCAAGAGACCCAGTACTTC. Residues: CASSLDFDTQETQYF.

To note about this clonotype: A much larger clone sits a single nucleotide away, making a read error possible. V gene TRBV7-9 combines with J gene TRBJ1-5; D not certain. CDR1 is SEHNR, CDR2 FQNEAQ, per germline (reference sequence). Trimming took off 5 bases at V and 5 bases at J, with 4 bases between the two ends. The CDR3 has 11 amino acids. DNA of the CDR3: TGTGCCAGCAGCGGTGATCAGCCCCAGCATTTT. Protein sequence: CASSGDQPQHF.

Note on this clonotype: Just one base apart from a much larger clone, this may be a read error. The missing conserved phenylalanine or tryptophan at the end of this CDR3 makes a read error likely. This rearrangement joins TRBV28 to TRBJ2-1; 7 nucleotides line up with TRBD1. Germline-derived CDR1 and CDR2 are MDHEN and SYDVKM. The J segment lost 0 bases and the V segment lost 3 bases, leaving 8 bases of the junction unmatched. The CDR3 extends over 17 amino acids. The CDR3 here is CASSFPRTGPSYNEQFI. CDR3 nucleotide sequence: TGTGCCAGCAGTTTTCCCCGGACAGGCCCCTCCTACAATGAGCAGTTCATC.

As to this clonotype: At one end, the junction sequence differs from germline, possibly due to a read error. The V gene is TRBV6-5, the J gene TRBJ1-1; possibly TRBD1 for D (5 bases). Looked up from germline, CDR1 is MNHEY and CDR2 is SVGAGI. This CDR3 has 15 amino acids. The CDR3 protein is CATTSGRRVNTKAFF. In nucleotides, the CDR3 is TGTGCCACCACATCGGGGCGGAGGGTGAACACTAAAGCTTTCTTT.

This clonotype has only a few counts. The gene calls are TRBV6-1 and TRBJ2-7; D is ambiguous. The CDR3 has 15 residues. CDR1 is MNHNS, CDR2 SASEGT, per germline. V was clipped by 0 bases and J by 4 bases, with 13 bases between them. The CDR3 sequence: CASSEAPPQRYEQYF. The CDR3 DNA is TGTGCCAGCAGTGAAGCGCCGCCTCAGAGGTACGAGCAGTACTTC.

With regard to this clonotype: The CDR3 carries no conserved terminal phenylalanine or tryptophan, so it likely arises from a read error. V and J are TRBV9 and TRBJ2-2, with no clear D. The germline gives CDR1 SGDLS, CDR2 YYNGEE. This CDR3 is 12 amino acids long. Trimming left V 3 bases short and J 5 bases short, with 5 bases between. The CDR3 loop is CASSATTGELFI. The CDR3 nucleotides are TGTGCCAGCAGCGCTACGACCGGGGAGCTGTTTATT.

This clonotype was detected only once. A much more abundant neighbour one base away suggests this may be a read error. The CDR3 spells CSDTGASEETQYF. DNA of the CDR3: TGCAGTGACACAGGGGCGTCAGAAGAGACCCAGTACTTC. The genes are TRBV20-1 and TRBJ2-5, with TRBD1 matching over 7 bases. The CDR3 has 13 residues. Germline CDR1 and CDR2: DFQATT and SNEGSKA (reference sequence). With 7 bases clipped from V and 3 bases from J, the junction kept 8 bases outside the gene matches.

This clonotype was picked up a small number of times. The chain has TRBV9 and TRBJ2-7; 9 bases fit TRBD2. V was pared by 3 bases and J by 5 bases, with 6 bases of the junction left unmatched. The CDR3 consists of 14 residues. CDR1 SGDLS and CDR2 YYNGEE come from the germline V gene. The CDR3 reads CASSAGTSPHEQYF. In nucleotides, the CDR3 is TGTGCCAGCAGCGCCGGGACTAGCCCCCACGAGCAGTACTTC.

This clonotype appeared a few times. The chain combines TRBV19 with TRBJ2-7; weak D call: TRBD1 (7 bases). In germline, CDR1 is LNHDA, CDR2 SQIVND (reference sequence). The CDR3 is 13 amino acids. V gave up 9 bases and J gave up 1 base, with 13 bases separating them. This CDR3 reads CASRQGLSYEQYF. CDR3 in DNA: TGTGCCAGCCGACAGGGACTTTCCTACGAGCAGTACTTC. The variable domain in full, completed from reference TRBV19 and TRBJ2-7, reads DGGITQSPKYLFRKEGQNVTLSCEQNLNHDAMYWYRQDPGQGLRLIYYSQIVNDFQKGDIAEGYSVSREKKESFPLTVTSAQKNPTAFYLCASRQGLSYEQYFGPGTRLTVT.